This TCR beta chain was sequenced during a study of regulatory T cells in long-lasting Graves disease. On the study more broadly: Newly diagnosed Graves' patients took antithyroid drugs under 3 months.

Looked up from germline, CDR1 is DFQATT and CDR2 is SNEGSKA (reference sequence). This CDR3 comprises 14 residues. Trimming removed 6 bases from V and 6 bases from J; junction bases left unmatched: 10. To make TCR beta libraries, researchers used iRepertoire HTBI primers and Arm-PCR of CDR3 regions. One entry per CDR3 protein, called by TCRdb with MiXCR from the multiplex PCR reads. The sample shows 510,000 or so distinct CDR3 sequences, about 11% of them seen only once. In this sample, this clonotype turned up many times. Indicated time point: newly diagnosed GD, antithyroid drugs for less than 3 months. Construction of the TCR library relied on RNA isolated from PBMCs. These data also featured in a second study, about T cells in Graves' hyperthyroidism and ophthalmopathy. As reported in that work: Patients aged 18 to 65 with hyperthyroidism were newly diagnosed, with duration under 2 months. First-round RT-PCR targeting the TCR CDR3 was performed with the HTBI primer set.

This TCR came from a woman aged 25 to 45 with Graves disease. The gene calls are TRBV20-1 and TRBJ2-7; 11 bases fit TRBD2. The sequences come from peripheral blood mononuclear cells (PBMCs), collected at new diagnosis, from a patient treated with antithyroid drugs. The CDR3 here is CSAIIAGGFSEQYF. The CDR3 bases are TGCAGTGCCATTATAGCGGGAGGGTTTAGCGAGCAGTACTTC.